Listed here are 5 T cell receptor beta chains from one sample, sequenced in a study of T cell responses to AZD1222 COVID-19 vaccine. Libraries were prepared by immunoSEQ multiplex PCR; TCRdb keeps only in-frame clonotypes and omits some of them. The data contain 90,000 to 120,000 clones, approximately 88% of them singletons. Specimen: peripheral blood, collected on day 0 of AZD1222 vaccination. The origin of the receptors is an adult in good health.

The gene calls are TRBV3-1 (or the pseudogene TRBV3-2) and TRBJ2-3; D gene uncertain. The CDR3 runs to 14 residues. Germline V lookup: CDR1 LGHDT, CDR2 YNNKEL (reference sequence). V lost 3 bases and J lost 0, with 7 bases in between. CDR3 sequence reads: CASSQVGSTDTQYF. In DNA form, the CDR3 reads TGTGCCAGCAGCCAGGTGGGGAGCACAGATACGCAGTATTTT.

The chain carries TRBV3-1 (or the pseudogene TRBV3-2) and TRBJ2-3, with 12 nucleotides matching TRBD2. Germline V gene sequence: CDR1 LGHDT, CDR2 YNNKEL (reference sequence). The CDR3 loop spans 16 amino acids. The trim removed 8 bases at V and 8 bases at J, leaving 14 bases unmatched. The CDR3 is CASVFLAGGPKGTQYF. CDR3 in DNA: TGTGCCAGCGTTTTTCTAGCGGGAGGGCCTAAGGGTACGCAGTATTTT.

The rearrangement uses TRBV10-3 and TRBJ2-1, with 7 nucleotides matching TRBD2. Germline-derived CDR1 and CDR2 are ENHRY and SYGVKD. The CDR3 is made up of 14 amino acids. V lost 5 bases and J lost 6; bases outside the gene matches: 7. CDR3 sequence (DNA): TGTGCCATCAGTTCGTCCGGGGAGGGCAATGAGCAGTTCTTC. It yields the protein CAISSSGEGNEQFF.

The chain employs TRBV18 and TRBJ1-5, with D possibly TRBD1 on 5 matching bases. The CDR3 covers 16 residues. Looked up from germline, CDR1 is KGHSH and CDR2 is LQKENI. V was pared by 6 bases and J by 5 bases, with 20 bases between. This CDR3 reads CASSPRNGGTDQPQHF. CDR3 bases: TGTGCCAGCTCCCCAAGGAATGGGGGGACGGATCAGCCCCAGCATTTT.

The chain recombines TRBV7-3 with TRBJ2-7; possible D gene TRBD2, 6 bases. The germline CDR1 and CDR2 sequences are SGHTA and FQGTGA. Between the trimmed V and J ends, which lost 1 base and 7 bases, there was a span of 20 bases. The CDR3 covers 16 residues. CDR3 sequence: CASSLRGGAGPGEQYF. The CDR3, as DNA: TGTGCCAGCAGCTTAAGAGGCGGGGCGGGACCGGGAGAGCAGTACTTC.